This entry lists 5 T cell receptor beta chains sequenced from one sample in a study of Graves' ophthalmopathy and Graves' hyperthyroidism. Amplification from RNA transcripts yielded the TCR beta CDR3 regions. HTBI primers were used in a first-round RT-PCR, which preceded a second-round multiplex PCR. TCRdb reprocessed the multiplex PCR reads with MiXCR, giving one entry per CDR3 protein. The table has some 25,000 distinct CDR3 sequences, less than 50% seen once. Sequencing used peripheral blood. These receptors were collected from an adult woman with stable Graves' hyperthyroidism.

In its sample, this clonotype ranks as medium-sized (0.01 to 0.1%). This chain links TRBV20-1 with TRBJ1-6, with D possibly being TRBD1 (5 bases). The CDR3 is made up of 14 amino acids. Germline V gene lookup returns CDR1 DFQATT and CDR2 SNEGSKA (reference sequence). Trimming pared 7 bases from V and 5 bases from J, leaving 15 bases between. DNA for the CDR3: TGCAGTGGCCTACTGTGGGGGGATAATTCACCCCTCCACTTT. It yields the protein CSGLLWGDNSPLHF.

This clonotype has at least ten counts. The chain employs TRBV30 and TRBJ2-7; D is unclear. The CDR3 loop spans 13 amino acids. The V end lost 1 base, the J end lost 2 bases, and 9 bases lay between the germline ends. Looked up from germline, CDR1 is GTSNPN and CDR2 is SVGIG (reference sequence). In DNA form, the CDR3 reads TGTGCCTGGAGTGAGGGTGGGACCTACGAGCAGTACTTC. It encodes CAWSEGGTYEQYF.

This clonotype was recorded at least ten times. A much larger clone lies a single base off, so this may be a read error. The V and J genes are TRBV4-1 and TRBJ2-7; the D is unclear. The V end lost 0 bases, the J end lost 2 bases, and 8 bases lay between the germline ends. The CDR3 covers 14 residues. The germline V gene encodes CDR1 MGHRA and CDR2 YSYEKL. The chain's CDR3 is CASSQESRAYEQYF. The CDR3 DNA reads as TGCGCCAGCAGCCAAGAATCCCGGGCCTACGAGCAGTACTTC.

By share of the sample, this clonotype is medium-sized. J is TRBJ1-4 and V is TRBV7-9, with D perhaps matching TRBD1 (6 bases). This CDR3 comprises 13 residues. Between the trimmed V and J ends, which lost 0 bases and 12 bases, there was a span of 11 bases. Per the germline V gene, CDR1 is SEHNR and CDR2 is FQNEAQ (reference sequence). In DNA form, the CDR3 reads TGTGCCAGCAGCTTAGCGTGGACAGAAGAACTGTTTTTT. It codes for CASSLAWTEELFF.

This clonotype was observed a handful of times. The chain combines TRBV6-5 with TRBJ2-7; 8 positions agree with TRBD1. Germline V gene data show CDR1 as MNHEY and CDR2 as SVGAGI. Unmatched junction bases numbered 13, after V lost 7 bases and J lost 5 bases. This CDR3 comprises 15 residues. CDR3 sequence reads: CASTRPRTGRHEQYF. The DNA of the CDR3 is TGTGCCAGCACCAGACCTCGGACAGGGAGACACGAGCAGTACTTC.